This is a list of T cell receptor beta chains from one sample in a study of T cell responses to AZD1222 COVID-19 vaccine. Measured with immunoSEQ multiplex PCR; TCRdb has only the in-frame clones, and not every one. The data hold about 180,000 clones, with roughly 92% observed a single time. The sample consisted of peripheral blood, taken 28 days after the second AZD1222 dose. Receptors were obtained from an adult who received the AZD1222 COVID-19 vaccine. Both conserved end residues are part of each CDR3. Each record gives: J gene, D gene, V gene, clone size, CDR3 protein, CDR3 DNA. D genes are given only for firm matches. Clone size appears in some rows only: once, few, many, or a class for an expanded clone.

>TRBJ2-2|-|TRBV2|once
CASRWTDTNTGELFF
TGTGCCAGCAGGTGGACAGACACGAACACCGGGGAGCTGTTTTTT
>TRBJ1-1|-|TRBV7-2|-
CASSFRLVNTEAFF
TGTGCCAGCAGCTTCAGGTTAGTAAACACTGAAGCTTTCTTT
>TRBJ2-2|-|TRBV19|-
CASIAGLPGTGELFF
TGTGCCAGTATCGCGGGACTGCCTGGCACCGGGGAGCTGTTTTTT
>TRBJ2-7|-|TRBV27|-
CASSSGLKVDEQYF
TGTGCCAGCAGTTCGGGACTCAAGGTAGACGAGCAGTACTTC
>TRBJ1-4|-|TRBV6-2/TRBV6-3|once
CASSLAEGEKLFF
TGTGCCAGCAGTTTAGCGGAGGGCGAAAAACTGTTTTTT
>TRBJ2-3|TRBD2|TRBV7-9|-
CASSTIPGLAGGPTDTQYF
TGTGCCAGCAGCACGATACCGGGACTAGCGGGAGGGCCTACAGATACGCAGTATTTT
>TRBJ1-2|-|TRBV18|few
CASSPGLGGSNYGYTF
TGTGCCAGCTCACCCGGACTCGGGGGGTCTAACTATGGCTACACCTTC
>TRBJ2-5|-|TRBV4-3|-
CASTSDIGSETQYF
TGCGCCAGCACCTCAGACATAGGGAGTGAGACCCAGTACTTC
>TRBJ1-2|-|TRBV11-2|-
CASSWDGGKYGYTF
TGTGCCAGCAGCTGGGATGGGGGAAAATATGGCTACACCTTC
>TRBJ2-1|TRBD1|TRBV6-5|-
CASSWGQGTYNEQFF
TGTGCCAGCAGTTGGGGACAGGGGACCTACAATGAGCAGTTCTTC
>TRBJ2-1|-|TRBV30|-
CALNGNEQFF
TGTGCACTAAACGGGAATGAGCAGTTCTTC
>TRBJ1-3|-|TRBV6-5|-
CASTLAGIPGNTIYF
TGTGCCAGCACCCTGGCAGGTATCCCTGGAAACACCATATATTTT
>TRBJ2-1|TRBD2|TRBV4-1|once
CASSLGLASGEQFF
TGCGCCAGCAGCCTCGGACTAGCCTCGGGTGAGCAGTTCTTC
>TRBJ1-4|-|TRBV9|-
CASSVAGNNEKLFF
TGTGCCAGCAGCGTGGCCGGGAATAATGAAAAACTGTTTTTT
>TRBJ2-2|-|TRBV6-6|once
CASHPPGRSTGELFF
TGTGCCAGCCACCCCCCGGGAAGAAGCACCGGGGAGCTGTTTTTT